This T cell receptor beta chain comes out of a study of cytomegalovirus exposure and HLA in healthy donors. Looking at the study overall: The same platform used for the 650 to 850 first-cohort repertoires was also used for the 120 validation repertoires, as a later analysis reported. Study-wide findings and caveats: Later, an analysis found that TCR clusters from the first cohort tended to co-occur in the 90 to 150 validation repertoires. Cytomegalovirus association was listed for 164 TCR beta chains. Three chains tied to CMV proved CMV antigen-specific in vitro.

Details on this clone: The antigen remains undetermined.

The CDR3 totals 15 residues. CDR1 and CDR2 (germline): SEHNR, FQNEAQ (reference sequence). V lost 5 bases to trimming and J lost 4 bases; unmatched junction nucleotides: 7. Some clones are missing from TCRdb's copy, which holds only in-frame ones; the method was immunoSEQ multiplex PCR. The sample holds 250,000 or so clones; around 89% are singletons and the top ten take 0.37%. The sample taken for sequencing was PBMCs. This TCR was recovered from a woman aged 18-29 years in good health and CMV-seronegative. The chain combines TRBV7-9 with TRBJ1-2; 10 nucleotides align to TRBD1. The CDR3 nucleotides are TGTGCCAGCAGCAGACAGGGGGCGCCCGGCTATGGCTACACCTTC. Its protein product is CASSRQGAPGYGYTF.